The entry that follows covers one TCR beta chain sequence. As yet, its antigen is unknown. Clones were read by immunoSEQ multiplex PCR, and TCRdb kept only the in-frame ones, dropping some. The sample shows tens of thousands of clones, over 85% of them seen only once. The record originates from a study of blood T cell dynamics during melanoma immunotherapy. Whole-study results and caveats: Disease-control patients' PBMC repertoires became either more clonal or more diverse at W3.

As for time point: pre-treatment baseline. Disease control meant complete response, partial response or stable disease at 12 weeks. Germline CDR1 is MNHEY and CDR2 is SMNVEV (reference sequence). V was pared by 5 bases and J by 0 bases, with 17 bases between. The CDR3 extends over 16 amino acids. The chain is built from TRBV27 and TRBJ2-7; no firm D call. The sequence was collected from a human donor with melanoma. The specimen was blood, collected from a patient treated with checkpoint blockade. CDR3 nucleotide sequence: TGTGCCAGCAGTCTAACACGTTATGTAAGCTCCTACGAGCAGTACTTC. This translates into CASSLTRYVSSYEQYF.